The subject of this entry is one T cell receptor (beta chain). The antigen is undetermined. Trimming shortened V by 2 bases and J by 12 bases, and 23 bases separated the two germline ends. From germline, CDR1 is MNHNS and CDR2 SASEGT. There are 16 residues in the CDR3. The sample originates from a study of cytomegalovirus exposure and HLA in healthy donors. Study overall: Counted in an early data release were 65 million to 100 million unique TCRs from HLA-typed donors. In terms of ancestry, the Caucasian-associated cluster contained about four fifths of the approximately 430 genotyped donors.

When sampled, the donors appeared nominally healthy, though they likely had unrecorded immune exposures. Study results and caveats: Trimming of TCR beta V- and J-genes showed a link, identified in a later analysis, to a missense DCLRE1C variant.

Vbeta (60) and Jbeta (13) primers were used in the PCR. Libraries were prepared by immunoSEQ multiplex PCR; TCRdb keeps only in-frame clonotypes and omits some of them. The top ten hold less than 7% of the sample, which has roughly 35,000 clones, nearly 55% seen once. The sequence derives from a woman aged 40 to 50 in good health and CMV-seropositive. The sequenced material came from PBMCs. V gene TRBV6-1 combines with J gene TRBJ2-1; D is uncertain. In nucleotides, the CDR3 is TGTGCCAGCAGTGAACCACAGTCGGCAACCCACAAATGGCAGTTCTTC. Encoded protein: CASSEPQSATHKWQFF.